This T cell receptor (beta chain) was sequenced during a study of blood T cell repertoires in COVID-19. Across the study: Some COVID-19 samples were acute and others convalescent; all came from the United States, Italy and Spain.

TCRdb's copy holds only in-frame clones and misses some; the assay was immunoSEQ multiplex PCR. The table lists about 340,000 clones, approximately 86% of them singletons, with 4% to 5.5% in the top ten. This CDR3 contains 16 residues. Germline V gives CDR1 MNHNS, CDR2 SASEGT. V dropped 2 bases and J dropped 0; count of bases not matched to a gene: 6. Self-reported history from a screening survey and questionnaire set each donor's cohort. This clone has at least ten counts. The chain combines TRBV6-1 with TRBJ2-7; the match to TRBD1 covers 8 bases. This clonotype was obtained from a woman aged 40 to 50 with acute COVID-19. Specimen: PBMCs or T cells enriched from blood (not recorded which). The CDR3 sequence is CASSEIPDRASYEQYF. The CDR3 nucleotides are TGTGCCAGCAGTGAAATTCCGGACAGGGCCTCCTACGAGCAGTACTTC.